The 31 T cell receptor beta chains listed next were all sequenced from one sample in a study of blood T cell repertoires in COVID-19. The table came from immunoSEQ multiplex PCR; TCRdb's copy has only in-frame clones and leaves some out. This sample has more than 200,000 clones; approximately 83% occur once, and the top ten carry about 2.3%. Sequencing was done on a sample of peripheral blood. The source of these receptors is a woman between 40 and 55 years old with active or convalescent COVID-19.

This clone appeared a single time. This rearrangement joins TRBV6-5 to TRBJ1-3, with D unclear. The V and J ends lost 7 bases and 1 base respectively, with 11 bases between them. The CDR3 spans 14 residues. Germline-derived CDR1 and CDR2 are MNHEY and SVGAGI. The CDR3 protein is CASTPGRSGNTIYF. Here the CDR3 DNA reads TGTGCCAGCACCCCGGGGAGGTCTGGAAACACCATATATTTT.

This chain joins TRBV5-1 and TRBJ2-1; D gene ambiguous. The CDR3 has 12 residues. Per germline, CDR1 SGHRS and CDR2 YFSETQ. The germline V and J ends were trimmed by 0 bases and 4 bases, with 2 bases remaining between them. The CDR3 region is CASSLVYNEQFF. For the CDR3, the DNA is TGCGCCAGCAGCTTGGTATACAATGAGCAGTTCTTC. The whole variable domain, filled in from reference TRBV5-1 and TRBJ2-1, reads KAGVTQTPRYLIKTRGQQVTLSCSPISGHRSVSWYQQTPGQGLQFLFEYFSETQRNKGNFPGRFSGRQFSNSRSEMNVSTLELGDSALYLCASSLVYNEQFFGPGTRLTVL.

This sequence joins TRBV2 and TRBJ2-5, with TRBD1 matching over 7 bases. Germline CDR1 SNHLY, CDR2 FYNNEI. V lost 5 bases to trimming and J lost 2 bases; unmatched junction nucleotides: 5. CDR3 length equals 14 residues. CDR3 nucleotides: TGTGCCAGCAGTTTGGGACAGAGTCAAGAGACCCAGTACTTC. Protein: CASSLGQSQETQYF.

The rearrangement uses TRBV30 and TRBJ1-1; 7 bases fit TRBD1. V lost 4 bases, J lost 2 bases, and 7 bases stayed unmatched. The CDR3 has 14 residues. Germline V gene sequence: CDR1 GTSNPN, CDR2 SVGIG (reference sequence). The CDR3 region has the DNA TGTGCCTGGATGAGGAGGACAGGTAACACTGAAGCTTTCTTT. Translating it yields CAWMRRTGNTEAFF.

The chain's CDR3 is CASSQVTGGRYEQYF. In DNA form, the CDR3 reads TGCGCCAGCAGCCAAGTGACAGGGGGCCGCTACGAGCAGTACTTC. The V gene is TRBV4-1, the J gene TRBJ2-7, with TRBD1 identical over 10 bases. This CDR3 contains 15 residues. The trim removed 1 base at V and 3 bases at J, leaving 3 bases unmatched. Germline V gene sequence: CDR1 MGHRA, CDR2 YSYEKL.

The J gene is TRBJ1-5, the V gene TRBV29-1; perhaps TRBD1 as D (6 bases). Deletions cut 4 bases from V and 2 bases from J, with 12 bases between. CDR1 and CDR2 (germline): SQVTM, ANQGSEA. The CDR3 consists of 14 residues. CDR3 sequence reads: CSVAGDSGNQPQHF. The CDR3 nucleotides read TGCAGCGTTGCAGGGGATTCGGGCAATCAGCCCCAGCATTTT.

The chain combines TRBV7-9 with TRBJ1-1; no clear D gene. This CDR3 is built from 13 residues. Trimming removed 1 base from V and 5 bases from J, with 8 bases in between. Germline values: CDR1 SEHNR, CDR2 FQNEAQ (reference sequence). Here the CDR3 reads CASSLGHPTEAFF. For the CDR3, the DNA is TGTGCCAGCAGCTTAGGGCATCCGACTGAAGCTTTCTTT.

The gene calls are TRBV30 and TRBJ2-5; TRBD2 matches at 10 bases. This CDR3 comprises 15 residues. J gave up 5 bases and V 4 bases, and 10 bases lay outside the gene matches. From germline, CDR1 is GTSNPN and CDR2 SVGIG (reference sequence). The CDR3 is CAWTPASGSLETQYF. Here the CDR3 DNA reads TGTGCCTGGACTCCGGCTAGCGGGAGTCTGGAGACCCAGTACTTC. Together with reference TRBV30 and TRBJ2-5, the CDR3 gives the full variable domain: SQTIHQWPATLVQPVGSPLSLECTVEGTSNPNLYWYRQAAGRGLQLLFYSVGIGQISSEVPQNLSASRPQDRQFILSSKKLLLSDSGFYLCAWTPASGSLETQYFGPGTRLLVL.

This clone was counted a single time. This sequence joins TRBV27 and TRBJ1-6, with D unresolved. V was pared by 0 bases and J by 10 bases, with 10 bases between. The germline CDR1 and CDR2 sequences are MNHEY and SMNVEV (reference sequence). The CDR3 extends over 14 amino acids. The CDR3 loop reads CASSLSSPVSPLHF. For the CDR3, the DNA is TGTGCCAGCAGTTTATCGTCTCCGGTGTCACCCCTCCACTTT.

The chain couples TRBV6-2 or TRBV6-3 to TRBJ2-3; unclear D gene. From germline, CDR1 is MNHEY and CDR2 SVGEGT. V dropped 2 bases and J dropped 2 bases, with 8 bases sitting between them. CDR3 length: 14 residues. This CDR3 reads CASSYPLNTDTQYF. Written as DNA, the CDR3 is TGTGCCAGCAGTTACCCCTTAAACACAGATACGCAGTATTTT.

The chain couples TRBV5-6 to TRBJ2-7, with D possibly matching TRBD2 (5 bases). Trimming took off 1 base at V and 3 bases at J, with 11 bases between the two ends. The germline gives CDR1 SGHDT, CDR2 YYEEEE. The CDR3 consists of 14 residues. The CDR3 DNA reads TGTGCCAGCAGCTTGCTACTAGGCTTCTACGAGCAGTACTTC. It specifies CASSLLLGFYEQYF.

The sample holds one count of this clone. The CDR3 protein is CAWSQGLSDTQYF. For the CDR3, the DNA is TGTGCCTGGAGTCAGGGCCTCTCAGATACGCAGTATTTT. The chain links TRBV30 to TRBJ2-3, with a weak D call TRBD1 (5 bases). Looked up from germline, CDR1 is GTSNPN and CDR2 is SVGIG (reference sequence). Trimming shortened V by 2 bases and J by 4 bases, and 10 bases separated the two germline ends. The CDR3 is 13 amino acids.

This clone showed up many times. The rearrangement uses TRBV5-5 and TRBJ2-7; 8 nucleotides align to TRBD1. The CDR3 sequence is 15 residues long. Germline assignment: CDR1 SGHKS and CDR2 YYEKEE (reference sequence). V was clipped by 4 bases and J by 3 bases; unmatched bases: 9. The CDR3 DNA follows: TGTGCCAGCAGCCGAGATCCTGACAGGGGCTACGAGCAGTACTTC. It codes for CASSRDPDRGYEQYF.

V and J are TRBV7-8 and TRBJ2-7; D gene uncertain. Deletions cut 6 bases from V and 0 bases from J, with 15 bases between. This CDR3 contains 15 residues. Germline lookup yields CDR1 SGHVS and CDR2 FQNEAQ. The CDR3 sequence is CASREHRGPSYEQYF. CDR3 sequence (DNA): TGTGCCAGCAGAGAGCATAGAGGCCCCTCCTACGAGCAGTACTTC.

This chain links TRBV3-1 (or the pseudogene TRBV3-2) with TRBJ2-5; the D is unclear. Germline V gives CDR1 LGHDT, CDR2 YNNKEL (reference sequence). CDR3 length: 15 amino acids. V lost 4 bases and J 3 bases, leaving 15 bases between the germline ends. DNA for the CDR3: TGTGCCAGCAGCCCTAGACGTAGCCGGGAAGAGACCCAGTACTTC. It encodes CASSPRRSREETQYF.

In its sample, this clone was seen once. The chain uses TRBV7-8 and TRBJ2-3, with a possible D match to TRBD2 (6 bases). Per the germline V gene, CDR1 is SGHVS and CDR2 is FQNEAQ. The V gene lost 0 bases and the J gene lost 2 bases, with 9 bases spanning the gap. The CDR3 sequence is 15 residues long. In DNA form, the CDR3 reads TGTGCCAGCAGCTTAGCGGAGGGAAACACAGATACGCAGTATTTT. Protein: CASSLAEGNTDTQYF.

The J gene is TRBJ2-5, the V gene TRBV10-1, with TRBD2 matching 8 bases. CDR3 length equals 12 residues. Germline V gene data show CDR1 as WNHNN and CDR2 as SYGVQD (reference sequence). After removal of 6 bases from V and 4 bases from J, the junction contained 1 base not matched to a gene. The CDR3: CASSRGGETQYF. CDR3 nucleotides: TGCGCCAGCAGCCGGGGGGGAGAGACCCAGTACTTC.

The V and J genes are TRBV29-1 and TRBJ1-2; 7 bases match TRBD1. The germline gives CDR1 SQVTM, CDR2 ANQGSEA. The CDR3 has 15 amino acids. Trimming removed 0 bases from V and 3 bases from J; junction bases left unmatched: 7. CDR3 in amino acids: CSVEDPTGVDYGYTF. The CDR3 bases are TGCAGCGTTGAAGATCCTACAGGGGTCGACTATGGCTACACCTTC.

This chain links TRBV12-5 with TRBJ2-3, with a tentative D call TRBD1 (6 bases). Germline values: CDR1 LGHNT, CDR2 FRNRAP. Between the trimmed V and J ends, which lost 2 bases and 4 bases, there was a span of 16 bases. The CDR3 covers 16 residues. This CDR3 reads CASGLSGGGRSDTQYF. The CDR3 bases are TGTGCTAGTGGTTTGTCGGGTGGGGGCCGGTCAGATACGCAGTATTTT.

This rearrangement joins TRBV12-3 or TRBV12-4 to TRBJ1-5; a possible D gene is TRBD1 (5 bases). V was cut by 6 bases and J by 5 bases, with 8 bases left in between. The CDR3 totals 12 residues. The CDR3 reads CASRRGDQPQHF. The CDR3 DNA is TGTGCCAGCAGGCGGGGGGATCAGCCCCAGCATTTT.

The chain is built from TRBV6-1 and TRBJ1-4; 7 bases match TRBD1. Germline assignment: CDR1 MNHNS and CDR2 SASEGT. The CDR3 length is 17 residues. Losses at the gene ends were 2 bases for V and 6 bases for J; bases not matched to a gene: 12. The CDR3 region has the DNA TGTGCCAGCAGTGAACCGAGGGCGGGGACAGTCCATGAAAAACTGTTTTTT. Encoded protein: CASSEPRAGTVHEKLFF.

The J gene is TRBJ1-2, the V gene TRBV5-1; perhaps TRBD1 as D (6 bases). Germline CDR1 and CDR2: SGHRS and YFSETQ. Trimming took off 1 base at V and 6 bases at J, with 10 bases between the two ends. This CDR3 region has 13 residues. CDR3 coding DNA: TGCGCCAGCAGCTTGCCACAGGGAGATGGCTACACCTTC. Translating gives CASSLPQGDGYTF.

The chain has TRBV9 and TRBJ2-5; TRBD2 is a possible D gene (7 bases). This CDR3 comprises 16 residues. Trimming stripped 4 bases from V and 3 bases from J, with 19 bases between. Germline lookup yields CDR1 SGDLS and CDR2 YYNGEE. The CDR3 here is CASSPQGGGGEETQYF. CDR3 nucleotides: TGTGCCAGCAGCCCCCAAGGGGGGGGCGGGGAAGAGACCCAGTACTTC.

The genes are TRBV6-6 and TRBJ1-6; the D is unclear. The V gene lost 5 bases and the J gene lost 0 bases, with 11 bases spanning the gap. The CDR3 length is 16 residues. The germline V gene has CDR1 MNHNY and CDR2 SVGAGI (reference sequence). Here the CDR3 reads CASSPPSGSYNSPLHF. CDR3 DNA sequence: TGTGCCAGCAGTCCCCCCTCAGGCTCCTATAATTCACCCCTCCACTTT.

J is TRBJ2-7 and V is TRBV27; 8 bases match TRBD2. J lost 2 bases, V lost 2 bases, and 11 bases had no gene match. CDR3 length equals 17 residues. The germline V gene encodes CDR1 MNHEY and CDR2 SMNVEV (reference sequence). CDR3 sequence: CASSLEASGFGAYEQYF. The CDR3 nucleotides read TGTGCCAGCAGTTTAGAGGCTAGCGGGTTTGGGGCCTACGAGCAGTACTTC.

A few counts support this clone. The chain couples TRBV30 to TRBJ1-1; D remains ambiguous. The ends were cut back, 0 bases at V and 0 bases at J, with 8 bases in the middle. Germline-derived CDR1 and CDR2 are GTSNPN and SVGIG (reference sequence). The CDR3 is 14 residues long. CDR3: CAWSVVRLNTEAFF. The CDR3 DNA follows: TGTGCCTGGAGTGTCGTCAGGTTGAACACTGAAGCTTTCTTT.

This sequence joins TRBV6-5 and TRBJ1-3; maybe TRBD1 (6 bases). The V end was cut by 11 bases, the J end by 2 bases, with 16 bases between. The CDR3 spans 14 residues. The germline gives CDR1 MNHEY, CDR2 SVGAGI. CDR3 DNA sequence: TGTGCCTTACAGACAGGAGGAACTGGAAACACCATATATTTT. Its translation: CALQTGGTGNTIYF.

This clone was counted between two and nine times. The V gene is TRBV12-5, the J gene TRBJ2-5; TRBD2 matches at 12 bases. Trimming at V came to 5 bases and at J to 5 bases, leaving 6 bases not matched to a gene. CDR3 length: 15 amino acids. From germline, CDR1 is LGHNT and CDR2 FRNRAP. The CDR3 here is CASGRGLAGKETQYF. In nucleotides, the CDR3 is TGTGCTAGTGGTCGCGGACTAGCGGGAAAGGAGACCCAGTACTTC.

J is TRBJ1-1 and V is TRBV29-1; 7 bases fit TRBD1. J gave up 3 bases and V 6 bases, and 13 bases lay outside the gene matches. The CDR3 loop spans 15 amino acids. CDR1 is SQVTM and CDR2 is ANQGSEA in the germline V gene. CDR3 protein: CSVDSLTGSYTEAFF. The CDR3 DNA is TGCAGCGTCGACTCTTTGACAGGGTCGTACACTGAAGCTTTCTTT.

V usage is TRBV28 and J usage is TRBJ2-5; D might be TRBD1 (5 bases). This CDR3 comprises 14 residues. Trimming took off 6 bases at V and 2 bases at J, with 13 bases between the two ends. Germline CDR1 MDHEN, CDR2 SYDVKM. The CDR3 DNA reads as TGTGCCAGCAGGACGGACACTCTACAAGAGACCCAGTACTTC. Encoded protein: CASRTDTLQETQYF. Supplemented by reference TRBV28 and TRBJ2-5, the full variable domain reads DVKVTQSSRYLVKRTGEKVFLECVQDMDHENMFWYRQDPGLGLRLIYFSYDVKMKEKGDIPEGYSVSREKKERFSLILESASTNQTSMYLCASRTDTLQETQYFGPGTRLLVL.

This CDR3 is CASSQGWTGGSNQPQHF. The DNA for the CDR3 is TGCGCCAGCAGCCAAGGGTGGACAGGGGGTAGCAATCAGCCCCAGCATTTT. This chain uses TRBV4-1 with TRBJ1-5, with TRBD1 matching over 10 bases. This CDR3 has 17 residues. Germline V gives CDR1 MGHRA, CDR2 YSYEKL. V dropped 1 base and J dropped 0; count of bases not matched to a gene: 3.